Following are 5 T cell receptor beta chains from one sample sequenced in a study of cytomegalovirus exposure and HLA in healthy donors. Primers included in the PCR were 60 Vbeta and 13 Jbeta primers. Only in-frame clones appear in the TCRdb table, and some are missing; sequencing was by immunoSEQ multiplex PCR. The table has about 140,000 clones, about four fifths seen once. The sample consisted of PBMCs. The receptors stem from a female donor in good health and CMV-seronegative.

The rearrangement joins TRBV19 to TRBJ1-4; 8 nucleotides agree with TRBD1. The V gene end was trimmed by 5 bases and the J gene end by 7 bases; junction bases not matched to a gene: 6. The CDR3 has 14 residues. The V gene's germline CDR1 is LNHDA and CDR2 SQIVND (reference sequence). The CDR3 sequence is CASSDRQGIEKLFF. DNA for the CDR3: TGTGCCAGTAGTGATCGACAGGGGATTGAAAAACTGTTTTTT. Full variable domain (rest looked up from reference TRBV19 and TRBJ1-4): DGGITQSPKYLFRKEGQNVTLSCEQNLNHDAMYWYRQDPGQGLRLIYYSQIVNDFQKGDIAEGYSVSREKKESFPLTVTSAQKNPTAFYLCASSDRQGIEKLFFGSGTQLSVL.

The chain joins TRBV7-9 to TRBJ1-1; D not certain. This CDR3 is built from 12 residues. Germline lookup yields CDR1 SEHNR and CDR2 FQNEAQ (reference sequence). The V gene lost 5 bases and the J gene lost 3 bases, with 7 bases spanning the gap. CDR3 loop: CASSPEYTEAFF. The DNA for the CDR3 is TGTGCCAGCAGCCCCGAGTACACTGAAGCTTTCTTT. The whole variable domain, remainder taken from reference TRBV7-9 and TRBJ1-1, is DTGVSQNPRHKITKRGQNVTFRCDPISEHNRLYWYRQTLGQGPEFLTYFQNEAQLEKSRLLSDRFSAERPKGSFSTLEIQRTEQGDSAMYLCASSPEYTEAFFGQGTRLTVV.

This chain uses TRBV30 with TRBJ2-1, with TRBD1 identical over 7 bases. Germline loops: CDR1 GTSNPN, CDR2 SVGIG (reference sequence). With 2 bases clipped from V and 0 bases from J, the junction kept 4 bases outside the gene matches. This CDR3 contains 15 residues. The CDR3 nucleotides are TGTGCCTGGAGTCAGGACAGGAGCTCCTACAATGAGCAGTTCTTC. As protein: CAWSQDRSSYNEQFF.

This CDR3 is CASSARGTGGGSTDTQYF. Here the CDR3 DNA reads TGTGCCAGCAGCGCCCGCGGAACGGGGGGAGGAAGCACAGATACGCAGTATTTT. The chain employs TRBV9 and TRBJ2-3, with 7 bases lining up with TRBD2. This CDR3 is 18 amino acids long. The germline V gene encodes CDR1 SGDLS and CDR2 YYNGEE. J lost 0 bases, V lost 3 bases, and 13 bases had no gene match. The whole variable domain, filled in from reference TRBV9 and TRBJ2-3, reads DSGVTQTPKHLITATGQRVTLRCSPRSGDLSVYWYQQSLDQGLQFLIQYYNGEERAKGNILERFSAQQFPDLHSELNLSSLELGDSALYFCASSARGTGGGSTDTQYFGPGTRLTVL.

The chain joins TRBV9 to TRBJ1-2, with 8 bases that match TRBD1. J gave up 4 bases and V 0 bases, and 8 bases lay outside the gene matches. The germline gives CDR1 SGDLS, CDR2 YYNGEE. CDR3 size: 16 residues. This CDR3 is CASSVAQQGDLYGYTF. The CDR3 DNA sequence: TGTGCCAGCAGCGTAGCGCAACAGGGGGACCTCTATGGCTACACCTTC.